This entry is about one T cell receptor (beta chain). In the study's own analysis: Amplification with reference gene primers provided the estimates of nucleated cell counts. Here immunoSEQ multiplex PCR was the method, and the copy in TCRdb shows in-frame clones only, minus some. That table furnishes V, J and clone size, whereas the DNA furnished D and trimming. The sample carries about 300,000 clones, around 90% recorded once. The sample is drawn from a study of blood T cell repertoires in COVID-19. Overall study: From T cells, B-cell-depleted T cells, or PBMCs came the material, which was cDNA or gDNA.

Trimming took 9 bases from V and 2 from J; bases not matched to a gene: 5. There are 13 residues in the CDR3. Germline-derived CDR1 and CDR2 are KGHDR and SFDVKD. Sequencing was performed on peripheral blood. This receptor was obtained from a man aged 18 to 29 who had recovered from COVID-19. This chain connects TRBV24-1 to TRBJ1-2; TRBD1 matches at 7 bases. The CDR3 DNA sequence: TGTGCCACCTCCCCGGGACAGAACTATGGCTACACCTTC. Translating gives CATSPGQNYGYTF.